These 12 T cell receptor beta chains share one sample of origin, sequenced in a study of shared clonotypes between healthy human individuals. TCRdb's copy holds only in-frame clones and misses some; the assay was immunoSEQ multiplex PCR. The sample yields about 380,000 clones, 90% to 97% seen once. Input material: memory CD8+ T cells sorted from blood. Specified subset: CD45RO+ cells pooled with CCR7-negative TemRA cells. These receptors were taken from a man younger than 45 in good health.

The V call is TRBV29-1, the J call TRBJ2-3; D not certain. The CDR3 totals 13 residues. The germline V gene has CDR1 SQVTM and CDR2 ANQGSEA. V gave up 4 bases and J gave up 0 bases, with 8 bases separating them. The CDR3 DNA sequence: TGCAGCGTTGCCCCGGACAGCACAGATACGCAGTATTTT. Its translation: CSVAPDSTDTQYF.

The chain carries TRBV10-3 and TRBJ2-1; 9 positions agree with TRBD1. This CDR3 is built from 16 residues. V trimming: 10 bases; J trimming: 4 bases; junction bases outside the gene matches: 14. The V gene's germline CDR1 is ENHRY and CDR2 SYGVKD. CDR3 amino acids: CASAGTVGTGYNEQFF. The CDR3 DNA sequence: TGTGCCAGCGCGGGGACCGTCGGGACAGGGTACAATGAGCAGTTCTTC.

V and J are TRBV19 and TRBJ2-3; no definite D call. The V end lost 10 bases, the J end lost 0 bases, and 14 bases lay between the germline ends. This CDR3 contains 14 residues. The germline V gene has CDR1 LNHDA and CDR2 SQIVND (reference sequence). CDR3 loop: CATPFRNSTDTQYF. The CDR3 region has the DNA TGTGCCACCCCCTTCAGGAACAGCACAGATACGCAGTATTTT.

The chain joins TRBV7-3 to TRBJ1-6, with 8 nucleotides matching TRBD1. The CDR3 has 16 amino acids. CDR1 is SGHTA, CDR2 FQGTGA, per germline. The V segment lost 4 bases and the J segment 7 bases; nucleotides outside the gene matches: 9. The CDR3 sequence: CASSSTGDPRNSPLHF. DNA of the CDR3: TGTGCCAGCAGCTCGACAGGGGACCCTCGGAATTCACCCCTCCACTTT.

The gene calls are TRBV7-9 and TRBJ2-7, with a tentative D call TRBD2 (7 bases). CDR1 and CDR2 from the germline V gene are SEHNR and FQNEAQ (reference sequence). With 2 bases removed from V and 5 bases from J, the gap between germline ends came to 19 bases. The CDR3 sequence is 16 residues long. CDR3: CASSLITGRGGDEQYF. The CDR3 DNA follows: TGTGCCAGCAGCTTAATAACCGGGAGAGGGGGGGACGAGCAGTACTTC.

The chain links TRBV11-2 to TRBJ2-6; D remains unclear. From germline, CDR1 is SGHAT and CDR2 FQNNGV. V was pared by 3 bases and J by 3 bases, with 15 bases between. CDR3 length equals 17 residues. The CDR3 coding sequence is TGTGCCAGCAGCTTCCCTCACGGATCGGGTGGGGCCAACGTCCTGACTTTC. Translated: CASSFPHGSGGANVLTF. Filled out from reference TRBV11-2 and TRBJ2-6, the complete variable domain reads EAGVAQSPRYKIIEKRQSVAFWCNPISGHATLYWYQQILGQGPKLLIQFQNNGVVDDSQLPKDRFSAERLKGVDSTLKIQPAKLEDSAVYLCASSFPHGSGGANVLTFGAGSRLTVL.

J is TRBJ2-2 and V is TRBV6-6, with unresolved D. Germline loops: CDR1 MNHNY, CDR2 SVGAGI (reference sequence). The CDR3 has 13 residues. Trimming shortened V by 6 bases and J by 5 bases, and 10 bases separated the two germline ends. The CDR3 nucleotides read TGTGCCAGCAGGCAGATCCAAACCGGGGAGCTGTTTTTT. It codes for CASRQIQTGELFF.

The gene calls are TRBV5-4 and TRBJ2-1, with TRBD1 as a possible D gene (5 bases). Germline CDR1 SGHNT, CDR2 YYREEE (reference sequence). Trimming took off 1 base at V and 9 bases at J, with 5 bases between the two ends. CDR3 length equals 11 residues. CDR3 sequence (DNA): TGTGCCAGCAGCTTGCAGGGTGAGCAGTTCTTC. Protein: CASSLQGEQFF.

The chain combines TRBV7-2 with TRBJ2-3, with a tentative D call TRBD2 (7 bases). The V and J ends lost 0 bases and 6 bases respectively, with 13 bases between them. Germline V gene data show CDR1 as SGHTA and CDR2 as FQGNSA. CDR3 size: 15 residues. In nucleotides, the CDR3 is TGTGCCAGCAGCTTAGCGGCAGGGGAGGGGGATACGCAGTATTTT. It translates to CASSLAAGEGDTQYF.

The CDR3 DNA reads as TGCGCCAGCAGGGAGACTAGCGGAGGGGAAGAGACCCAGTACTTC. It specifies CASRETSGGEETQYF. This sequence joins TRBV10-2 and TRBJ2-5, with TRBD2 matching 9 bases. Germline assignment: CDR1 WSHSY and CDR2 SAAADI. The V gene end was trimmed by 6 bases and the J gene end by 3 bases; junction bases not matched to a gene: 8. The CDR3 is 15 residues long.

This clone was detected once. V and J are TRBV1 and TRBJ1-4; no DNA check was done on the table's D call, TRBD1. TRBV1 is assigned pseudogene status. The length of the CDR3 is 15 residues. The chain's CDR3 is CTSSYPTGGREKLFF. The DNA for the CDR3 is TGCACCAGCAGCTATCCGACAGGTGGGCGTGAAAAACTGTTTTTT.

This chain links TRBV6-5 with TRBJ2-2; D perhaps matches TRBD1 (5 bases). V was pared by 8 bases and J by 0 bases, with 10 bases between. CDR3 size: 14 residues. Per germline, CDR1 MNHEY and CDR2 SVGAGI. The CDR3 nucleotides read TGTGCCAGCCTTAGGGGTCCGAACACCGGGGAGCTGTTTTTT. It encodes CASLRGPNTGELFF.